This paragraph covers one T cell receptor (beta chain) sequence. Its antigen is currently unknown. It was via CD45RO/CCR7/CD25/CD127/CD95/CD27 that CD4+ naive, central memory, regulatory and stem cell-like memory cells were sorted. The purity of all sorted populations exceeded 98%. Germline lookup yields CDR1 SGHVS and CDR2 FQNEAQ. The CDR3 loop spans 16 amino acids. The V and J ends lost 4 bases and 3 bases respectively, with 15 bases between them. These data come from a study of beta chain features in type 1 diabetes. Study-level results: Moderate but significant shortening of TCRB CDR3s was recorded in all four CD4+ subsets from Type 1 diabetes patients. Sampled from patients, naive, central memory and Treg TCRB repertoires appeared more similar than those sampled from healthy donors. VDJ junctions from patients with type 1 diabetes contained fewer insertions and more deletions.

The whole isolated RNA underwent reverse transcription, so sequencing captured expressed TCRB transcripts. Data came from immunoSEQ multiplex PCR; TCRdb stores just in-frame clones and leaves some out. The repertoire holds 150,000 to 200,000 clones, with around 8.4% as singletons. The V and J genes are TRBV7-8 and TRBJ1-4; D possibly corresponds to TRBD1 (5 bases). This TCR came from a woman younger than 35 with type 1 diabetes. The sequenced sample consisted of central memory CD4+ T cells from blood. CDR3 nucleotides: TGTGCCAGCAGCTCTCAAGGGGTTGGATCTAATGAAAAACTGTTTTTT. It yields the protein CASSSQGVGSNEKLFF.